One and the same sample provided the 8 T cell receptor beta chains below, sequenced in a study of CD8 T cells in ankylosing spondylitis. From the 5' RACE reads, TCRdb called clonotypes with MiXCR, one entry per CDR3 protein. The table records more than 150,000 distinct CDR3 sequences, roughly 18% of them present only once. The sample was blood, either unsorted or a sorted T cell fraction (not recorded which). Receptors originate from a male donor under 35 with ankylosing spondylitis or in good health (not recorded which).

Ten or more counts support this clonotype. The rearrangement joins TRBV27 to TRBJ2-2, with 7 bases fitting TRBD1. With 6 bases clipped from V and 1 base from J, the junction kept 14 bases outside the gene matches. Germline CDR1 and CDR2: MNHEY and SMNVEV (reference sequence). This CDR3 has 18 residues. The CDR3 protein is CASSPLAPGQWNTGELFF. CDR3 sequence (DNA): TGTGCCAGCAGCCCTCTCGCCCCGGGACAGTGGAACACCGGGGAGCTGTTTTTT.

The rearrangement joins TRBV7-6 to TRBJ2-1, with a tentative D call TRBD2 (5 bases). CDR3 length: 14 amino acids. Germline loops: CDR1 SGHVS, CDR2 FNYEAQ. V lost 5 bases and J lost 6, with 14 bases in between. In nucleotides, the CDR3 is TGTGCCAGCAGCCCCCGCGGGTATGGCAATGAGCAGTTCTTC. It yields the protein CASSPRGYGNEQFF.

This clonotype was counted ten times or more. CDR3 coding DNA: TGTGCCAGCAGCTTCCAGGGGAGAGAGACCCAGTACTTC. This translates into CASSFQGRETQYF. The chain uses TRBV7-8 and TRBJ2-5; TRBD1 might be the D (6 bases). The germline V gene encodes CDR1 SGHVS and CDR2 FQNEAQ. CDR3 length: 13 residues. V lost 3 bases and J lost 4, with 9 bases in between.

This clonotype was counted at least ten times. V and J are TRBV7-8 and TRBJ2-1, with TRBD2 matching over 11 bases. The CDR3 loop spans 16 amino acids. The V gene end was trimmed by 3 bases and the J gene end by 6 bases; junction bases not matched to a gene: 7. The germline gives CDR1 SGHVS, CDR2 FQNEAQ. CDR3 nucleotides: TGTGCCAGCAGCTTGTGGGGGACTAGCGGCGTCAATGAGCAGTTCTTC. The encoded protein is CASSLWGTSGVNEQFF.

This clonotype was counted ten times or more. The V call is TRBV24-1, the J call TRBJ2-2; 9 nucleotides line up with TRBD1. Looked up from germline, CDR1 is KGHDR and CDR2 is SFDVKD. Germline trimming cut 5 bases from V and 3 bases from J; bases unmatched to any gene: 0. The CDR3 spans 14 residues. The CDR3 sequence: CATSGDRDTGELFF. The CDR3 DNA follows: TGTGCCACCAGTGGGGACAGGGACACCGGGGAGCTGTTTTTT.

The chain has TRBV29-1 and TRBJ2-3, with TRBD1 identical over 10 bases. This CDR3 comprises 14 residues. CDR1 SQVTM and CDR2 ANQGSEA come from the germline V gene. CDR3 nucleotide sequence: TGCAGTAGATCGACAGGGGGCTTGTCAGATACGCAGTATTTT. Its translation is CSRSTGGLSDTQYF.

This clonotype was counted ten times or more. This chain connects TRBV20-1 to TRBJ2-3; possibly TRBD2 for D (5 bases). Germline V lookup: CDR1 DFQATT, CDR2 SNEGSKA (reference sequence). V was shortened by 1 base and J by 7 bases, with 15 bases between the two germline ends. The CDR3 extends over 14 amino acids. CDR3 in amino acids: CSARGSGGSYTQYF. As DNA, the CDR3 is TGCAGTGCTAGAGGAAGCGGAGGCTCCTATACGCAGTATTTT.

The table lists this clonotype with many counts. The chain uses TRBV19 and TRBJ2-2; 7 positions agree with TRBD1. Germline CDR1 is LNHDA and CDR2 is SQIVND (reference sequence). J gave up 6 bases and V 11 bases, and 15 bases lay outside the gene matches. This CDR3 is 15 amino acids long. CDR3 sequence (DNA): TGTGCCGTGTCAGGAAAGACAGGGTTGTCCGGGGAGCTGTTTTTT. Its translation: CAVSGKTGLSGELFF.